The entry below gives a single T cell receptor beta chain sequence along with its context. Which antigen it targets is not known. No much larger clone is present one base from it, and per-base qualities are unavailable. The sample comes from a study of CD8 T cells in ankylosing spondylitis (dated by TCRdb to the late 2010s). A note on the overall study: The study profiled T cell receptor beta repertoires in healthy donors and ankylosing spondylitis patients to find disease-linked TCR variants. In total, the full study cohort was made up of nearly 110 healthy donors and 20 to 25 ankylosing spondylitis patients. Peripheral blood was sampled, and synovial fluid was also collected from ankylosing spondylitis patients.

The CDR3 runs 13 residues from the cysteine to the phenylalanine. The entry retains the CDR3 DNA only, 39 bases that are in frame from base 1. Germline trimming amounts to 8 bases on V and 3 bases on J, with 7 as the count of junction bases outside the gene matches. For sequencing, an Illumina HiSeq 2500 was employed. Quantitative 5'-RACE with molecular barcodes was used to prepare TCR beta libraries. As for how the authors treated the data: To identify disease-linked TCR variants, a new computational method was used, one built on a probabilistic model of VDJ rearrangement. TCRdb cleaned the public reads at Q25 with fastp, built clones with MiXCR and kept in-frame beta chains. Rows are combined by CDR3 protein, so each entry shows the most common genes and DNA. The authors' filters were not applied to this entry. The sample table lists approximately 200,000 distinct CDR3 sequences, roughly 13% of them with a count of one. 16% of the sample is held by the ten biggest clonotypes.

Points the paper makes about the study in general: Some of the motif variants had been reported before in the synovial fluid and blood of reactive arthritis patients, a finding that suggests common disease-initiation mechanisms. The disease-linked clones were reported as significantly enriched in matched synovial fluid samples from ankylosing spondylitis patients. Blood from ankylosing spondylitis patients appeared to be characterized by a TCR beta motif made up of eight highly homologous amino acid variants. A CD8+ phenotype was shown by the disease-linked clones, which were found at relatively low frequencies in peripheral blood.

The rearranged chain carries TRBV12-3 or TRBV12-4 and TRBJ2-7; TRBD1 aligns with 7 central bases. The clonotype comes from a male donor with ankylosing spondylitis or in good health (not recorded which). Sequenced material: blood, either unsorted or a sorted T cell fraction (not recorded which). The DNA sequence reads TGTGCCAGCGAGACAGGGTTCGACTACGAGCAGTACTTC. Its protein product is CASETGFDYEQYF.